This passage covers 26 T cell receptor beta chains from one sample sequenced in a study of T-cell memory formation after mild COVID-19. Via MiXCR, TCRdb re-called the 5' RACE reads, giving one row per CDR3 protein. The sample lists under 400,000 distinct CDR3 sequences; around 20% were seen once. Sequenced input: PBMCs or a T cell subset sorted from them (not recorded which). The receptor source for this set is an adult woman who had mild COVID-19 (a few samples of this study predate the infection). Cell type and time point are not known.

This rearrangement joins TRBV12-5 to TRBJ2-1; 7 nucleotides match TRBD2. This CDR3 is 13 amino acids long. V was clipped by 8 bases and J by 5 bases; unmatched bases: 6. Germline V gives CDR1 LGHNT, CDR2 FRNRAP. The DNA of the CDR3 is TGTGCTAGTTCAAGCGGGACCCACAATGAGCAGTTCTTC. Translating gives CASSSGTHNEQFF.

This clonotype occurred a few times. The chain uses TRBV20-1 and TRBJ2-1; 10 nucleotides match TRBD2. Germline-derived CDR1 and CDR2 are DFQATT and SNEGSKA (reference sequence). The V gene end was trimmed by 1 base and the J gene end by 7 bases; junction bases not matched to a gene: 10. This CDR3 spans 16 amino acids. DNA of the CDR3: TGCAGTGCTAGAGGCCTAGCGGGAGTATTGGGTAATGAGCAGTTCTTC. Encoded protein: CSARGLAGVLGNEQFF.

V is TRBV19 and J is TRBJ1-5; perhaps TRBD1 as D (5 bases). This CDR3 contains 15 residues. Trimming pared 4 bases from V and 1 base from J, leaving 11 bases between. Germline assignment: CDR1 LNHDA and CDR2 SQIVND (reference sequence). The CDR3 spells CASSKEGASNQPQHF. CDR3 bases: TGTGCCAGTAGTAAGGAAGGGGCGAGCAATCAGCCCCAGCATTTT.

In this sample, this clonotype turned up many times. The rearrangement uses TRBV11-2 and TRBJ1-1; D might be TRBD1 (5 bases). V was trimmed by 2 bases and J by 1 base, leaving 11 bases between them. The CDR3 totals 15 residues. Germline-derived CDR1 and CDR2 are SGHAT and FQNNGV. This chain's CDR3 is CASSLRAGPNTEAFF. CDR3 coding DNA: TGTGCCAGCAGCTTACGGGCAGGGCCGAACACTGAAGCTTTCTTT.

This clonotype was observed a few times. The V call is TRBV6-1, the J call TRBJ2-5, with D possibly being TRBD1 or TRBD2 (5 bases each). V dropped 6 bases and J dropped 4 bases, with 15 bases sitting between them. The CDR3 extends over 14 amino acids. Germline V gives CDR1 MNHNS, CDR2 SASEGT. CDR3 bases: TGTGCCAGCAGGGCGGGCCAGGGCGGAGAGACCCAGTACTTC. It yields the protein CASRAGQGGETQYF.

The chain uses TRBV7-9 and TRBJ1-2; 10 bases are a match to TRBD1. Germline V gene data show CDR1 as SEHNR and CDR2 as FQNEAQ (reference sequence). J gave up 0 bases and V 0 bases, and 7 bases lay outside the gene matches. The CDR3 totals 18 residues. CDR3 sequence: CASSLAGTGEAPNYGYTF. The CDR3, as DNA: TGTGCCAGCAGCTTAGCCGGGACAGGGGAAGCTCCTAACTATGGCTACACCTTC.

The chain employs TRBV5-1 and TRBJ1-4, with D uncertain. Germline values: CDR1 SGHRS, CDR2 YFSETQ. Trimming stripped 5 bases from V and 7 bases from J, with 12 bases between. This CDR3 is built from 13 residues. CDR3 coding DNA: TGCGCCAGCAGTCGGGGAGGGTTTGAAAAACTGTTTTTT. Amino acid sequence: CASSRGGFEKLFF.

This chain joins TRBV18 and TRBJ2-1; the D is unclear. The germline V gene has CDR1 KGHSH and CDR2 LQKENI. CDR3 length equals 15 residues. Trimming left V 2 bases short and J 4 bases short, with 12 bases between. This CDR3 reads CASSPRGAYYNEQFF. CDR3 bases: TGTGCCAGCTCACCAAGAGGAGCGTATTACAATGAGCAGTTCTTC.

V and J are TRBV4-3 and TRBJ2-1, with TRBD2 matching 11 bases. CDR3 length: 18 amino acids. After removal of 0 bases from V and 1 base from J, the junction contained 5 bases not matched to a gene. From germline, CDR1 is LGHNA and CDR2 YSLEER. The CDR3 spells CASSQDWTSGRSYNEQFF. In DNA, the CDR3 is TGCGCCAGCAGCCAAGATTGGACTAGCGGGCGATCCTACAATGAGCAGTTCTTC.

This clonotype was seen a handful of times. The chain carries TRBV7-8 and TRBJ1-2; D is undetermined. The CDR3 loop spans 15 amino acids. The V gene lost 2 bases and the J gene lost 8 bases, with 18 bases spanning the gap. Germline V lookup: CDR1 SGHVS, CDR2 FQNEAQ. The CDR3 DNA is TGTGCCAGCAGCTTAATGGTGGCAGGCCAGAGGGGCTACACCTTC. It translates to CASSLMVAGQRGYTF.

This clonotype occurred a few times. The rearrangement joins TRBV7-2 to TRBJ1-6, with TRBD1 as a possible D gene (5 bases). V shed 3 bases and J shed 7 bases, with 10 bases lying between them. CDR1 is SGHTA, CDR2 FQGNSA, per germline. CDR3 length: 14 residues. The CDR3 reads CASSFGTDNSPLHF. CDR3 sequence (DNA): TGTGCCAGCAGCTTTGGGACGGACAATTCACCCCTCCACTTT.

The CDR3 coding sequence is TGTGCCAGTGGGGACACCTATAATTCACCCCTCCACTTT. It specifies CASGDTYNSPLHF. This chain uses TRBV19 with TRBJ1-6; D might be TRBD1 (6 bases). The CDR3 sequence is 13 residues long. The germline CDR1 and CDR2 sequences are LNHDA and SQIVND (reference sequence). The V gene lost 8 bases and the J gene lost 2 bases, with 7 bases spanning the gap.

This clonotype appeared a few times. The chain carries TRBV25-1 and TRBJ1-2; D gene unclear. This CDR3 contains 14 residues. Trimming removed 3 bases from V and 4 bases from J, with 12 bases in between. From germline, CDR1 is MGHDK and CDR2 SYGVNS. The CDR3, as DNA: TGTGCCAGCAGTGACACCCTGGGTTTCTATGGCTACACCTTC. Translation gives CASSDTLGFYGYTF.

This clonotype showed up just a few times. This sequence joins TRBV18 and TRBJ2-7; D uncertain. V shed 3 bases and J shed 0 bases, with 9 bases lying between them. Per the germline V gene, CDR1 is KGHSH and CDR2 is LQKENI. The CDR3 loop spans 14 amino acids. The CDR3, as DNA: TGTGCCAGCTCACCTAGTAGATACTCCTACGAGCAGTACTTC. Translation gives CASSPSRYSYEQYF.

This clonotype has more than one count but fewer than ten. The chain couples TRBV3-1 to TRBJ2-5; 9 positions match TRBD2. Trimming at V came to 3 bases and at J to 5 bases, leaving 10 bases not matched to a gene. The CDR3 has 16 amino acids. Germline V gives CDR1 LGHDT, CDR2 YNNKEL (reference sequence). The CDR3 region is CASSHPLTSGGETQYF. DNA of the CDR3: TGTGCCAGCAGCCACCCGTTGACTAGCGGCGGGGAGACCCAGTACTTC.

The chain carries TRBV6-5 and TRBJ2-7; 12 nucleotides align to TRBD2. V trimming: 6 bases; J trimming: 9 bases; junction bases outside the gene matches: 9. The CDR3 is 14 amino acids. The germline gives CDR1 MNHEY, CDR2 SVGAGI. CDR3 region: CASRSSGREIGQYF. The CDR3 DNA sequence: TGTGCCAGCAGATCTAGCGGGAGGGAGATCGGGCAGTACTTC.

This clonotype occurred a few times. The rearrangement links TRBV29-1 to TRBJ1-2, with D maybe TRBD1 (6 bases). CDR3 length: 11 amino acids. The germline V and J ends were trimmed by 8 bases and 4 bases, with 11 bases remaining between them. Germline V gene lookup returns CDR1 SQVTM and CDR2 ANQGSEA. The CDR3 DNA sequence: TGCAGCCCTGGACAGAGCTATGGCTACACCTTC. It is translated as CSPGQSYGYTF.

The rearrangement uses TRBV29-1 and TRBJ2-1; 12 bases are shared with TRBD2. Looked up from germline, CDR1 is SQVTM and CDR2 is ANQGSEA. Unmatched junction bases numbered 6, after V lost 4 bases and J lost 5 bases. The CDR3 loop spans 15 amino acids. The CDR3 DNA sequence: TGCAGCGTTGGACTAGCGGGAGTTCGGGACAATGAGCAGTTCTTC. It is translated as CSVGLAGVRDNEQFF.

This clonotype turned up a few times. CDR3: CASGARYEQYF. DNA for the CDR3: TGTGCCAGCGGAGCGCGGTACGAGCAGTACTTC. The chain employs TRBV6-6 and TRBJ2-7; no definite D call. Trimming removed 8 bases from V and 4 bases from J, with 9 bases in between. The CDR3 covers 11 residues. The germline CDR1 and CDR2 sequences are MNHNY and SVGAGI (reference sequence).

This clonotype was detected only a few times. J is TRBJ1-1 and V is TRBV5-1; no definite D call. The V end was cut by 0 bases, the J end by 0 bases, with 6 bases between. The CDR3 runs to 14 residues. In germline, CDR1 is SGHRS, CDR2 YFSETQ. Here the CDR3 reads CASSLDSMNTEAFF. In nucleotides, the CDR3 is TGCGCCAGCAGCTTGGACAGCATGAACACTGAAGCTTTCTTT.

V and J are TRBV9 and TRBJ2-7; D not resolved. V lost 0 bases to trimming and J lost 0 bases, with 7 bases between them. This CDR3 comprises 14 residues. Germline loops: CDR1 SGDLS, CDR2 YYNGEE. CDR3 in DNA: TGTGCCAGCAGCGTAGGACCTTTCTCCTACGAGCAGTACTTC. This translates into CASSVGPFSYEQYF.

The genes are TRBV12-3 or TRBV12-4 and TRBJ2-7; D gene unclear. The CDR3 spans 13 residues. Trimming left V 3 bases short and J 3 bases short, with 9 bases between. The CDR3 DNA sequence: TGTGCCAGCAGTTTTCGGGCTAGCTACGAGCAGTACTTC. This translates into CASSFRASYEQYF.

The rearrangement joins TRBV27 to TRBJ2-5, with D possibly TRBD2 on 5 matching bases. V was clipped by 8 bases and J by 4 bases, with 14 bases between them. The germline CDR1 and CDR2 sequences are MNHEY and SMNVEV (reference sequence). The CDR3 loop spans 13 amino acids. The chain's CDR3 is CASGALGAETQYF. The CDR3 coding sequence is TGTGCCAGCGGTGCTTTGGGAGCAGAGACCCAGTACTTC.

This clonotype came up a few times. J is TRBJ2-4 and V is TRBV10-3, with 13 bases identical to TRBD2. Germline V CDR1 and CDR2: ENHRY, SYGVKD. This CDR3 region has 19 residues. With 0 bases clipped from V and 4 bases from J, the junction kept 9 bases outside the gene matches. The CDR3 loop reads CAISESKVGLAGPKNIQYF. The CDR3 DNA reads as TGTGCCATCAGTGAGTCGAAGGTGGGACTAGCGGGACCTAAAAACATTCAGTACTTC.

The gene calls are TRBV7-2 and TRBJ2-5; D is possibly TRBD1 (5 bases). The CDR3 totals 14 residues. V was cut by 4 bases and J by 1 base, with 10 bases left in between. Per germline, CDR1 SGHTA and CDR2 FQGNSA. The CDR3 reads CASSSRQSQETQYF. The CDR3 nucleotides read TGTGCCAGCAGCTCCAGACAGAGCCAAGAGACCCAGTACTTC.

The V gene is TRBV5-1, the J gene TRBJ1-2; D not resolved. The CDR3 length is 12 residues. Germline assignment: CDR1 SGHRS and CDR2 YFSETQ. V shed 0 bases and J shed 6 bases, with 6 bases lying between them. The CDR3 DNA is TGCGCCAGCAGCTTGGCCGGGGATGGCTACACCTTC. Amino acids: CASSLAGDGYTF.